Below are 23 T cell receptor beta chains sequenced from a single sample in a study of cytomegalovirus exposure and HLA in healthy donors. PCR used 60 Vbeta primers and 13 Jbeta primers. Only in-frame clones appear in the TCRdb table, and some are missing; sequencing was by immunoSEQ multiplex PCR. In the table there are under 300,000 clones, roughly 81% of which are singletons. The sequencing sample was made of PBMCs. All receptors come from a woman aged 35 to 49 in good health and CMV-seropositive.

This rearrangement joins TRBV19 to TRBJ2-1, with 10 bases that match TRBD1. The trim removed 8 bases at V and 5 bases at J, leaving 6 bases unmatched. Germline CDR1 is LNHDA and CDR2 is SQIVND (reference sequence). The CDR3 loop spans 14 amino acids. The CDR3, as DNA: TGTGCCAGTCTTGACAGGGGGCTAGACAATGAGCAGTTCTTC. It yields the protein CASLDRGLDNEQFF.

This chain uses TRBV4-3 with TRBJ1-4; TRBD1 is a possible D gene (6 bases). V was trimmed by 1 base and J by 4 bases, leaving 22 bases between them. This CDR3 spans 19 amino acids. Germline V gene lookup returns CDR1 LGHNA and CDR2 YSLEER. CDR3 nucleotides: TGCGCCAGCAGCCAAGTCTACCGAGCGGGGACAAATTATAATGAAAAACTGTTTTTT. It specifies CASSQVYRAGTNYNEKLFF.

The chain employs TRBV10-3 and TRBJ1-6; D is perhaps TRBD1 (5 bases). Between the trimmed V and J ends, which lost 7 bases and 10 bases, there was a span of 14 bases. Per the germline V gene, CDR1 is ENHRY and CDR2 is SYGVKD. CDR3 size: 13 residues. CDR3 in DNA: TGTGCCATCACTGAACAGGAAGGCTCACCCCTCCACTTT. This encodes CAITEQEGSPLHF.

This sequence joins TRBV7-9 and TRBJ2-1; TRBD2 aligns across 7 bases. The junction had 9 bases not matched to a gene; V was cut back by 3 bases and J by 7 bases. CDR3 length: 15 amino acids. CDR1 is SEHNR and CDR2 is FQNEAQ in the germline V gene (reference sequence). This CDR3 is CASSFSGTLTNEQFF. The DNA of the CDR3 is TGTGCCAGCAGCTTCAGCGGGACCCTTACAAATGAGCAGTTCTTC.

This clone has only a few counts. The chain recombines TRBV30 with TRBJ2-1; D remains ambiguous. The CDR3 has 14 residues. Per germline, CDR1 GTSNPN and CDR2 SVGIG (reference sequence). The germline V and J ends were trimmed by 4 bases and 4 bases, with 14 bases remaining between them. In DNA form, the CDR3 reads TGTGCCTGGACTGCCACTCTTAGATACAATGAGCAGTTCTTC. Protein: CAWTATLRYNEQFF.

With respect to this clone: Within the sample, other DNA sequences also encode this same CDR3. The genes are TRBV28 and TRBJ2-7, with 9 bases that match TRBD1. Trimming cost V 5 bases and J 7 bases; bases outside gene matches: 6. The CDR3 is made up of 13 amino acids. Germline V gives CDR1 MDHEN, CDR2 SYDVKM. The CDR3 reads CASSVGTGFEQYF. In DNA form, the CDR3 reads TGTGCCAGCAGTGTCGGGACAGGGTTTGAGCAGTACTTC.

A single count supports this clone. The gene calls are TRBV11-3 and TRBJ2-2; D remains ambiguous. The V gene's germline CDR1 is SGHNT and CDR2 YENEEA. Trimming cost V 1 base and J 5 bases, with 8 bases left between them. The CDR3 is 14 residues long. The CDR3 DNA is TGTGCCAGCAGCTTAGGCGATGAAACCGGGGAGCTGTTTTTT. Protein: CASSLGDETGELFF.

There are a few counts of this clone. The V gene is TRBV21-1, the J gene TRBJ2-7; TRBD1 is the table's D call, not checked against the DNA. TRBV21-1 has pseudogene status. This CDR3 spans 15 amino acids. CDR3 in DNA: TGTGCCAGCAGCAACCAGGCACCTCCCTCCTACGAGCAGTACTTC. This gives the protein CASSNQAPPSYEQYF.

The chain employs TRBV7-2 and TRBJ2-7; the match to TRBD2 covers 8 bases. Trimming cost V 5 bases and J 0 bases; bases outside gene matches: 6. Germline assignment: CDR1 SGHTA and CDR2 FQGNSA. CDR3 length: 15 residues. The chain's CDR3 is CASSLPSGFSYEQYF. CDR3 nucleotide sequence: TGTGCCAGCAGCCTTCCTAGCGGGTTCTCCTACGAGCAGTACTTC. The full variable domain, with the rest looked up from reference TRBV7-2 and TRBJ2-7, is GAGVSQSPSNKVTEKGKDVELRCDPISGHTALYWYRQSLGQGLEFLIYFQGNSAPDKSGLPSDRFSAERTGGSVSTLTIQRTQQEDSAVYLCASSLPSGFSYEQYFGPGTRLTVT.

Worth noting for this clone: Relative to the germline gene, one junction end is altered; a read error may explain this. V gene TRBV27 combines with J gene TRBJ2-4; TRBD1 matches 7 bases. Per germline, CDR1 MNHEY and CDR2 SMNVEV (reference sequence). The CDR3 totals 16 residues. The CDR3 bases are TGTGCCAGCAGTCCACGAGGGGGCGCGACCAAAAACAGTCAGTACTTC. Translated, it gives CASSPRGGATKNSQYF.

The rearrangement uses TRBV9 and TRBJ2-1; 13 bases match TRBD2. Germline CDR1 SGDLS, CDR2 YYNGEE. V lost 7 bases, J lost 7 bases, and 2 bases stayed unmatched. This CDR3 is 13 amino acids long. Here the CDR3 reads CASGTSGTNEQFF. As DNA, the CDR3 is TGTGCCAGCGGGACTAGCGGGACAAATGAGCAGTTCTTC.

CDR3 sequence (DNA): TGTGCCAGTAGTATAAACGGACTAGCGGGAGAGCTAGGATTGAGGTACTCCTACAATGAGCAGTTCTTC. Translating it yields CASSINGLAGELGLRYSYNEQFF. The rearrangement joins TRBV19 to TRBJ2-1, with 13 positions matching TRBD2. V was pared by 2 bases and J by 0 bases, with 19 bases of the junction left unmatched. Germline loops: CDR1 LNHDA, CDR2 SQIVND (reference sequence). There are 23 residues in the CDR3.

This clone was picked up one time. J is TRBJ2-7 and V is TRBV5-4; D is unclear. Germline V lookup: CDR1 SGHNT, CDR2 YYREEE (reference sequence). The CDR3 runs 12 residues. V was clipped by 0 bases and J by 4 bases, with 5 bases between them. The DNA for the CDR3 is TGTGCCAGCAGCTTGGGAGGTTACGAGCAGTACTTC. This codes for CASSLGGYEQYF.

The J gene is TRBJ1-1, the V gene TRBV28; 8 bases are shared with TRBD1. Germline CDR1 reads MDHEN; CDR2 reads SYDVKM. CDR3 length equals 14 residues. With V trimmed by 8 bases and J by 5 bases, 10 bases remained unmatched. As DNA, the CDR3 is TGTGCCAGCGCACAGGGGGGGTTGGGGACTGAAGCTTTCTTT. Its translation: CASAQGGLGTEAFF. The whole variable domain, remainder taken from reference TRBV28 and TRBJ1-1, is DVKVTQSSRYLVKRTGEKVFLECVQDMDHENMFWYRQDPGLGLRLIYFSYDVKMKEKGDIPEGYSVSREKKERFSLILESASTNQTSMYLCASAQGGLGTEAFFGQGTRLTVV.

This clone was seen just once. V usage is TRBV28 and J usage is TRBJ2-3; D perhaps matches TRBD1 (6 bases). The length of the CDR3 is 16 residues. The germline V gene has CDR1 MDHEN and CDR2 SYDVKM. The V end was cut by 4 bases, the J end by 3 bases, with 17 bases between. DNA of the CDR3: TGTGCCAGCAGTTCAGACAGGTTAACTCCTACAGATACGCAGTATTTT. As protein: CASSSDRLTPTDTQYF.

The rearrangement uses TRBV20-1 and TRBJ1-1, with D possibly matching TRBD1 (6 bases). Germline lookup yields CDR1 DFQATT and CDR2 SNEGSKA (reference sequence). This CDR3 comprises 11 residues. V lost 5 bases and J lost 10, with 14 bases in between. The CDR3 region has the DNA TGCAGTGCTTCACCCAAAGGGGGAGCTTTCTTT. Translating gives CSASPKGGAFF.

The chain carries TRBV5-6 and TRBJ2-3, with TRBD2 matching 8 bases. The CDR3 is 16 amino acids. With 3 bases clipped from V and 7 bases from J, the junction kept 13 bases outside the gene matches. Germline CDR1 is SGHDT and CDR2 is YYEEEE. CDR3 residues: CASSSEGTRGANTQYF. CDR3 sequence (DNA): TGTGCCAGCAGCTCGGAAGGGACTAGGGGGGCGAATACGCAGTATTTT.

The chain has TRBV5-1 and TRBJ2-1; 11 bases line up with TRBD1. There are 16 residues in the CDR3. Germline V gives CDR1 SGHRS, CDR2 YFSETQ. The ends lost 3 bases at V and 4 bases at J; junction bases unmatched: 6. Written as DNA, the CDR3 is TGCGCCAGCAGCTCCGGCGGGGACAGGGGGTACAATGAGCAGTTCTTC. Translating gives CASSSGGDRGYNEQFF.

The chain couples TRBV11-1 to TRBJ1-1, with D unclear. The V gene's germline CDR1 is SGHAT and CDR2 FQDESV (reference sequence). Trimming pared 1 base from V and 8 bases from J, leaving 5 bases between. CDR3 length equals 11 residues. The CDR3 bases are TGTGCCAGCAGCTTAGGGCAGGAAGCTTTCTTT. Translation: CASSLGQEAFF.

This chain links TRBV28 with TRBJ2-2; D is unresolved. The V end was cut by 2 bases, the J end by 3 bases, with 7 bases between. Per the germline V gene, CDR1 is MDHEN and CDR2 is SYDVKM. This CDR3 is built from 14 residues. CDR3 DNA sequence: TGTGCCAGCAGTTTACTAGGTTACACCGGGGAGCTGTTTTTT. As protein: CASSLLGYTGELFF.

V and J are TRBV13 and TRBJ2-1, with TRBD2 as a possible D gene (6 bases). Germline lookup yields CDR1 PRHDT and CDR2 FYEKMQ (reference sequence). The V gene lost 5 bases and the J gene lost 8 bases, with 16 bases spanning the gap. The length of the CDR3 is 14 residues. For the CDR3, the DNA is TGTGCCAGCAGCCCGCGGGACCTTAGCCATGAGCAGTTCTTC. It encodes CASSPRDLSHEQFF.

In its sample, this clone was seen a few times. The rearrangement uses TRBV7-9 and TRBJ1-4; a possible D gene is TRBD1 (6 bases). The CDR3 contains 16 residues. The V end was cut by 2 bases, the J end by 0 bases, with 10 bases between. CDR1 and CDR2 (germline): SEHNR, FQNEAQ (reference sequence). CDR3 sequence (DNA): TGTGCCAGCAGCTTACAGACAGGTCCAACTAATGAAAAACTGTTTTTT. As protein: CASSLQTGPTNEKLFF.

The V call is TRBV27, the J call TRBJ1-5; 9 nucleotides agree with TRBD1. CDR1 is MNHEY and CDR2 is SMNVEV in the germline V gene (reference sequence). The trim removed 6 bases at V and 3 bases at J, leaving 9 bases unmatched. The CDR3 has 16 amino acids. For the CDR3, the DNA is TGTGCCAGCAGCCTAAAGACAGGGGGATTCAATCAGCCCCAGCATTTT. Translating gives CASSLKTGGFNQPQHF.